Included here is one T cell receptor beta chain sequence, with context. The data were produced by immunoSEQ multiplex PCR, yet TCRdb's version contains in-frame clones alone and is incomplete. The sample lists approximately 58,000 clones, approximately 87% occurring once. The sample originates from a study of blood T cell repertoires in COVID-19. Background on the study: The study drew acute and convalescent COVID-19 samples from the United States, Italy and Spain.

This CDR3 comprises 16 residues. The junction had 6 bases not matched to a gene; V was cut back by 5 bases and J by 6 bases. Germline values: CDR1 SEHNR, CDR2 FQNEAQ (reference sequence). This receptor was identified in a middle-aged man with active COVID-19. This chain links TRBV7-9 with TRBJ2-2; 13 bases match TRBD2. The sequenced sample was peripheral blood. The CDR3 DNA reads TGTGCCAGCAGCCCCTGGACTAGCGGGAGCGCCGGGGAGCTGTTTTTT. This translates into CASSPWTSGSAGELFF.